A single sample is the source of the 30 T cell receptor beta chains below, sequenced in a study of human T cells and chemical hapten exposure. TCRdb fed the RACE reads into MiXCR, producing one record per CDR3 protein. Of some 97,000 distinct CDR3 sequences detected, around a quarter appear once; the ten largest clones hold 10%. Time point of the sample: patch test 3, about 24 weeks after DPC sensitization. Treatment given: therapeutic diphenylcyclopropenone sensitization with weekly scalp DPC. The sequencing used whole blood, collected in connection with sensitization to the hapten diphenylcyclopropenone (DPC). Every receptor here comes from a man aged 35-49 years with alopecia areata. Some clones in this sample may be carry-over from other donors' samples.

This clonotype came up a few times. This chain uses TRBV18 with TRBJ2-6, with D uncertain. The CDR3 is 16 residues long. Germline V gene data show CDR1 as KGHSH and CDR2 as LQKENI. V was cut by 3 bases and J by 0 bases, with 9 bases left in between. Here the CDR3 reads CASSPKIFSGANVLTF. DNA of the CDR3: TGTGCCAGCTCACCGAAGATCTTCTCTGGGGCCAACGTCCTGACTTTC.

This clonotype is large (0.1 to 1%) within its sample. V and J are TRBV10-3 and TRBJ2-3; 7 bases align to TRBD1. J was trimmed by 0 bases and V by 4 bases; bases with no gene match: 4. The CDR3 consists of 15 residues. The germline V gene encodes CDR1 ENHRY and CDR2 SYGVKD. The CDR3 bases are TGTGCCATCAGTGCCGGGACAGCGAGCACAGATACGCAGTATTTT. Amino acids: CAISAGTASTDTQYF.

The chain recombines TRBV20-1 with TRBJ2-3, with 7 bases matching TRBD2. With V trimmed by 1 base and J by 5 bases, 6 bases remained unmatched. Germline V gene data show CDR1 as DFQATT and CDR2 as SNEGSKA (reference sequence). The CDR3 loop spans 14 amino acids. In DNA, the CDR3 is TGCAGTGCTAGAGTATGGCTAGCGGTAGATACGCAGTATTTT. Its protein product is CSARVWLAVDTQYF.

The chain employs TRBV10-3 and TRBJ2-7, with a possible D match to TRBD1 (5 bases). V was trimmed by 0 bases and J by 4 bases, leaving 10 bases between them. The CDR3 runs 14 residues. CDR1 is ENHRY, CDR2 SYGVKD, per germline. CDR3 nucleotide sequence: TGTGCCATCAGTGAGTCGGGGCAGCCTTACGAGCAGTACTTC. Translation gives CAISESGQPYEQYF.

This clonotype was seen more than once but under ten times. This sequence joins TRBV20-1 and TRBJ2-1, with TRBD2 matching over 11 bases. Germline CDR1 DFQATT, CDR2 SNEGSKA (reference sequence). V lost 2 bases to trimming and J lost 8 bases; unmatched junction nucleotides: 11. The length of the CDR3 is 16 residues. The CDR3 loop is CSARRISGRASHEQFF. CDR3 bases: TGCAGTGCTAGACGAATTAGCGGGAGGGCATCCCATGAGCAGTTCTTC.

This clonotype has a handful of counts. The J gene is TRBJ2-1, the V gene TRBV20-1; maybe TRBD2 (5 bases). The V end was cut by 5 bases, the J end by 1 base, with 15 bases between. This CDR3 is built from 15 residues. In germline, CDR1 is DFQATT, CDR2 SNEGSKA (reference sequence). The CDR3 DNA reads as TGCAGTGCTTCCCGGTTGGGAGAATCCTACAATGAGCAGTTCTTC. Its translation is CSASRLGESYNEQFF.

This clonotype was counted only a few times. V is TRBV4-1 and J is TRBJ1-6, with 7 bases identical to TRBD1. With 4 bases clipped from V and 2 bases from J, the junction kept 11 bases outside the gene matches. Germline V CDR1 and CDR2: MGHRA, YSYEKL. The CDR3 is 18 residues long. The CDR3 DNA sequence: TGCGCCAGCAGCCCTTCAAGTCCGACAGGGACCTATAATTCACCCCTCCACTTT. This gives the protein CASSPSSPTGTYNSPLHF.

The chain is built from TRBV6-5 and TRBJ2-3; TRBD2 matches 12 bases. CDR1 and CDR2 from the germline V gene are MNHEY and SVGAGI. This CDR3 is 15 amino acids long. Trimming cost V 4 bases and J 3 bases; bases outside gene matches: 2. The CDR3 spells CASSWTSGMTDTQYF. DNA of the CDR3: TGTGCCAGCAGTTGGACTAGCGGGATGACAGATACGCAGTATTTT.

The chain carries TRBV28 and TRBJ2-2; D gene unclear. Per germline, CDR1 MDHEN and CDR2 SYDVKM. The length of the CDR3 is 15 residues. Trimming removed 3 bases from V and 6 bases from J, with 14 bases in between. CDR3 loop: CASSFTDGGPGELFF. Written as DNA, the CDR3 is TGTGCCAGCAGTTTCACCGACGGTGGCCCCGGGGAGCTGTTTTTT.

This clonotype was seen a handful of times. The chain recombines TRBV6-1 with TRBJ2-3, with 10 nucleotides matching TRBD1. J lost 4 bases, V lost 2 bases, and 6 bases had no gene match. CDR1 is MNHNS and CDR2 is SASEGT in the germline V gene. The CDR3 sequence is 16 residues long. CDR3 in DNA: TGTGCCAGCAGTGAATTGACAGGGGGCTATGCAGATACGCAGTATTTT. Translating gives CASSELTGGYADTQYF.

A few counts support this clonotype. V usage is TRBV20-1 and J usage is TRBJ2-3; perhaps TRBD2 as D (6 bases). Looked up from germline, CDR1 is DFQATT and CDR2 is SNEGSKA (reference sequence). The CDR3 is 13 amino acids. The ends were cut back, 1 base at V and 6 bases at J, with 11 bases in the middle. For the CDR3, the DNA is TGCAGTGCTAGAGTTACGGGGGAGGATACGCAGTATTTT. Its translation is CSARVTGEDTQYF.

This sequence joins TRBV28 and TRBJ1-6; no clear D gene. Trimming pared 5 bases from V and 10 bases from J, leaving 15 bases between. The germline CDR1 and CDR2 sequences are MDHEN and SYDVKM. The CDR3 has 14 amino acids. CDR3 nucleotides: TGTGCCAGCAGTCCCTCCAGGACGGGCTCACCCCTCCACTTT. Its protein product is CASSPSRTGSPLHF.

This clonotype has a handful of counts. This sequence joins TRBV29-1 and TRBJ2-5; TRBD2 matches at 8 bases. The CDR3 contains 14 residues. V lost 4 bases, J lost 4 bases, and 8 bases stayed unmatched. Germline CDR1 SQVTM, CDR2 ANQGSEA. The CDR3 DNA follows: TGCAGCGTTGTCGAGAGCGGGAGTCCAGAGACCCAGTACTTC. Translation gives CSVVESGSPETQYF.

This rearrangement joins TRBV28 to TRBJ1-5; tentatively, D is TRBD1 (5 bases). Germline values: CDR1 MDHEN, CDR2 SYDVKM. The CDR3 is 13 amino acids. Trimming shortened V by 1 base and J by 6 bases, and 7 bases separated the two germline ends. This CDR3 is CASSLSGGQPQHF. CDR3 sequence (DNA): TGTGCCAGCAGTTTATCGGGGGGTCAGCCCCAGCATTTT.

V is TRBV9 and J is TRBJ2-3; 9 nucleotides agree with TRBD2. This CDR3 has 16 residues. V was pared by 0 bases and J by 2 bases, with 4 bases of the junction left unmatched. The germline V gene encodes CDR1 SGDLS and CDR2 YYNGEE. In DNA, the CDR3 is TGTGCCAGCAGCGTAGCAGCGGGAGGCACCACAGATACGCAGTATTTT. Its protein product is CASSVAAGGTTDTQYF.

The V and J genes are TRBV28 and TRBJ2-7, with D unresolved. Trimming shortened V by 2 bases and J by 4 bases, and 6 bases separated the two germline ends. Germline V gives CDR1 MDHEN, CDR2 SYDVKM. The CDR3 length is 12 residues. CDR3 DNA: TGTGCCAGCAGTTTAGAGGATTACGAGCAGTACTTC. It translates to CASSLEDYEQYF. The full variable domain, rest sourced from reference TRBV28 and TRBJ2-7, is DVKVTQSSRYLVKRTGEKVFLECVQDMDHENMFWYRQDPGLGLRLIYFSYDVKMKEKGDIPEGYSVSREKKERFSLILESASTNQTSMYLCASSLEDYEQYFGPGTRLTVT.

This clonotype was observed a handful of times. The genes are TRBV28 and TRBJ1-2, with a weak D call TRBD1 (6 bases). CDR1 is MDHEN, CDR2 SYDVKM, per germline. Trimming stripped 6 bases from V and 8 bases from J, with 16 bases between. This CDR3 comprises 13 residues. The chain's CDR3 is CASRRRGVRGYTF. The CDR3 coding sequence is TGTGCCAGCAGGCGTAGGGGGGTCCGCGGCTACACCTTC.

This chain links TRBV14 with TRBJ2-4; D may be TRBD1 (6 bases). CDR1 and CDR2 from the germline V gene are SGHDN and FVKESK. Trimming removed 0 bases at V and 2 bases at J, with 8 bases between. CDR3 length equals 15 residues. Written as DNA, the CDR3 is TGTGCCAGCAGCCAAGAGGGGGCGCCCAAAAACATTCAGTACTTC. Encoded protein: CASSQEGAPKNIQYF.

With regard to this clonotype: One base away lies a much larger clone, so this may be a sequencing read error. V is TRBV5-4 and J is TRBJ2-7; tentatively, D is TRBD1 (5 bases). The CDR3 loop spans 12 amino acids. The germline CDR1 and CDR2 sequences are SGHNT and YYREEE (reference sequence). Deletions cut 4 bases from V and 3 bases from J, with 8 bases between. CDR3 sequence (DNA): TGTGCCAGCAGCCCGGACAACTACGAGCAGTACTTC. This gives the protein CASSPDNYEQYF.

This chain connects TRBV7-2 to TRBJ2-5; TRBD1 is a possible D gene (5 bases). CDR3 length equals 13 residues. Germline-derived CDR1 and CDR2 are SGHTA and FQGNSA. V lost 1 base, J lost 5 bases, and 8 bases lay in between. The CDR3 DNA reads as TGTGCCAGCAGCTTAGGCAGGGTGGAGACCCAGTACTTC. Protein: CASSLGRVETQYF.

This chain links TRBV5-1 with TRBJ2-3, with 7 bases lining up with TRBD1. The junction had 7 bases not matched to a gene; V was cut back by 4 bases and J by 2 bases. Germline CDR1 reads SGHRS; CDR2 reads YFSETQ. The CDR3 sequence is 15 residues long. The CDR3 sequence: CASSHGQAITDTQYF. CDR3 sequence (DNA): TGCGCCAGCAGCCACGGACAGGCGATCACAGATACGCAGTATTTT.

This clonotype has just a few counts. The chain joins TRBV28 to TRBJ1-2; weak D call: TRBD1 (5 bases). The V end was cut by 2 bases, the J end by 6 bases, with 19 bases between. This CDR3 comprises 16 residues. Germline V gene sequence: CDR1 MDHEN, CDR2 SYDVKM. The CDR3 nucleotides are TGTGCCAGCAGTTTAAGACCCCACACCGGACATAATGGCTACACCTTC. It yields the protein CASSLRPHTGHNGYTF.

The V gene is TRBV5-1, the J gene TRBJ2-7, with D maybe TRBD2 (5 bases). Per the germline V gene, CDR1 is SGHRS and CDR2 is YFSETQ. V lost 3 bases, J lost 5 bases, and 21 bases lay in between. This CDR3 region has 16 residues. The CDR3: CASSSEAQAPRDEQYF. The CDR3 DNA sequence: TGCGCCAGCAGCTCGGAGGCCCAGGCCCCCCGGGACGAGCAGTACTTC.

The CDR3 region is CASSLTPPGGTDTQYF. CDR3 DNA sequence: TGTGCCAGCAGCTTAACGCCGCCTGGGGGTACAGATACGCAGTATTTT. The chain recombines TRBV7-8 with TRBJ2-3; either TRBD1 or TRBD2 may supply D (5 bases each). V lost 2 bases, J lost 3 bases, and 15 bases lay in between. Germline V gene data show CDR1 as SGHVS and CDR2 as FQNEAQ. The CDR3 is made up of 16 amino acids.

With respect to this clonotype: A read error may account for a junction end that differs from germline. CDR3 sequence reads: CASSYRSRGYNF. The CDR3 nucleotides are TGTGCCAGCAGTTACAGGTCTCGGGGCTACAACTTC. This chain uses TRBV6-6 with TRBJ1-2; the D gene is possibly TRBD1 (5 bases). Per germline, CDR1 MNHNY and CDR2 SVGAGI (reference sequence). The CDR3 runs 12 residues.

This chain joins TRBV7-9 and TRBJ2-7, with D tentatively TRBD1 (5 bases). V lost 4 bases to trimming and J lost 2 bases, with 9 bases between them. The length of the CDR3 is 13 residues. Germline V lookup: CDR1 SEHNR, CDR2 FQNEAQ (reference sequence). CDR3 sequence: CASSSDKAYEQYF. The CDR3 DNA is TGTGCCAGCAGCTCGGACAAGGCCTACGAGCAGTACTTC.

This clonotype appeared a few times. The rearrangement uses TRBV11-2 and TRBJ2-1; 8 bases match TRBD2. The V segment lost 5 bases and the J segment 8 bases; nucleotides outside the gene matches: 11. The CDR3 contains 15 residues. Germline CDR1 and CDR2: SGHAT and FQNNGV. The CDR3: CASSPLRLALDEQFF. CDR3 nucleotide sequence: TGTGCCAGCAGCCCCCTGCGACTAGCGTTGGATGAGCAGTTCTTC.

This clonotype showed up just a few times. The rearrangement joins TRBV20-1 to TRBJ2-5; D uncertain. The CDR3 is 12 residues long. Trimming pared 6 bases from V and 2 bases from J, leaving 10 bases between. Germline CDR1 is DFQATT and CDR2 is SNEGSKA (reference sequence). The CDR3 nucleotides read TGCAGTGCAGTTCGTGGTCAAGAGACCCAGTACTTC. It encodes CSAVRGQETQYF.

This clonotype was counted between two and nine times. J is TRBJ2-7 and V is TRBV4-3; tentatively, D is TRBD1 (6 bases). The V end lost 3 bases, the J end lost 3 bases, and 18 bases lay between the germline ends. Germline CDR1 LGHNA, CDR2 YSLEER. The CDR3 runs to 16 residues. The CDR3 region has the DNA TGCGCCAGCAGCCAGAATTCTGCAGGGGCTAGCTACGAGCAGTACTTC. Protein: CASSQNSAGASYEQYF.

The chain recombines TRBV20-1 with TRBJ1-1, with D possibly being TRBD1 (5 bases). Per germline, CDR1 DFQATT and CDR2 SNEGSKA (reference sequence). The CDR3 sequence is 12 residues long. The V end was cut by 4 bases, the J end by 1 base, with 7 bases between. In DNA form, the CDR3 reads TGCAGTGCTAACGGACAGAACACTGAAGCTTTCTTT. It encodes CSANGQNTEAFF.